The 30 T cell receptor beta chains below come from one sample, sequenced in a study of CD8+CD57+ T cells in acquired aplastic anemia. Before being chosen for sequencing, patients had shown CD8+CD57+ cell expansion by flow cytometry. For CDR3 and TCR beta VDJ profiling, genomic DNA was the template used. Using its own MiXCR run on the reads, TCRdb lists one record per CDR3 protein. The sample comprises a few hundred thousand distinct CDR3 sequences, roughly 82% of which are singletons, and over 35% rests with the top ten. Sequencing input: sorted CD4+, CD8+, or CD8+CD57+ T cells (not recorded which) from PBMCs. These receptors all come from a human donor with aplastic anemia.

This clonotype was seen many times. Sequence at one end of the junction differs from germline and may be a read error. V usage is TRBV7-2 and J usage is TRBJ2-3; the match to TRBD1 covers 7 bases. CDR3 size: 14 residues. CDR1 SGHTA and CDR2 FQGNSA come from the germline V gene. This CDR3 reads CASSFAPDGTALSF. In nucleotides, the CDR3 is TGTGCCAGCAGCTTTGCTCCAGACGGGACAGCCCTTTCCTTT.

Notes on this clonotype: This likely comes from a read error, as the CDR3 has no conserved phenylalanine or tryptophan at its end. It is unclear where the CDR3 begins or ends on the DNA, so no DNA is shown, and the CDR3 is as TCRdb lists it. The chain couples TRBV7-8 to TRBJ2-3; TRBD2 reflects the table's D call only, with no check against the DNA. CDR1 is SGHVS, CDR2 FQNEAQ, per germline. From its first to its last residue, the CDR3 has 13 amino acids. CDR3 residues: CASSFERSGGKDE.

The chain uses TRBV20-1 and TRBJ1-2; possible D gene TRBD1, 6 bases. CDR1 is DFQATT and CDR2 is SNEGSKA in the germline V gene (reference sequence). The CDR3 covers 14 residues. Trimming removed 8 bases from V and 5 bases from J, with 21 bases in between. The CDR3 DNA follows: TGCAGTACCACAAAACAGGGCAATGAGTATGGCTACACCTTC. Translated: CSTTKQGNEYGYTF.

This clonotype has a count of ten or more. In DNA, the CDR3 is TGCGCCAGCAGCCAAGATTTTACCTACGAGCAGTACTTC. Its protein is CASSQDFTYEQYF. The chain couples TRBV4-1 to TRBJ2-7; no reliable D call. Germline V CDR1 and CDR2: MGHRA, YSYEKL. The CDR3 length is 13 residues. V was trimmed by 0 bases and J by 2 bases, leaving 5 bases between them.

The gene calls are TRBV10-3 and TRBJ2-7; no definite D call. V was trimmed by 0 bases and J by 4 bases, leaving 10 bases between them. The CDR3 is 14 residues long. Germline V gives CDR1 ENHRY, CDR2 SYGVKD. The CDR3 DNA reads TGTGCCATCAGTGAGTCACCGGGCTCATACGAGCAGTACTTC. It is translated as CAISESPGSYEQYF.

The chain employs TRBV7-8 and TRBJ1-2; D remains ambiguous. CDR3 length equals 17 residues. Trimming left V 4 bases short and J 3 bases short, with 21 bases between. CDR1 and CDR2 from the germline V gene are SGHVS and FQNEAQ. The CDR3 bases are TGTGCCAGCAGCTCTTTCCGCGGGCCCGCTAGTTACTATGGCTACACCTTC. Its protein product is CASSSFRGPASYYGYTF.

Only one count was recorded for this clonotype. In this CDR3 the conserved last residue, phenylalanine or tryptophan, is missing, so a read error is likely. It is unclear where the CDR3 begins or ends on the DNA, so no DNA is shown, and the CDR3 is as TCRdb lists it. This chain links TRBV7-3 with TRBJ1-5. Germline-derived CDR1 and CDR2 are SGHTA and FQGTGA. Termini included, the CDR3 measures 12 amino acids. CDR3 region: CASSLTGQPQQI.

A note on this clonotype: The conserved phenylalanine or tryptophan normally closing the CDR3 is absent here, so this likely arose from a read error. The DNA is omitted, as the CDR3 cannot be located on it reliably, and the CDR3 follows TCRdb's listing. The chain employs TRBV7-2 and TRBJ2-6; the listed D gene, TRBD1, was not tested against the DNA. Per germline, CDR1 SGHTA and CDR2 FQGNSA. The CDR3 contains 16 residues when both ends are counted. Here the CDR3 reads CASSFGGSYGTNVLTS.

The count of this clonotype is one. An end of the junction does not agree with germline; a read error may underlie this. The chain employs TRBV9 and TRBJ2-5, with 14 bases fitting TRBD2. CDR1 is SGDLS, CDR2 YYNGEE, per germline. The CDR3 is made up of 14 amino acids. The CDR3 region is CASSPWTSGGNEHF. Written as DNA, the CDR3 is TGTGCCAGCAGCCCCTGGACTAGCGGGGGGAATGAGCACTTC. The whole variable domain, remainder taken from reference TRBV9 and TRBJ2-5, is DSGVTQTPKHLITATGQRVTLRCSPRSGDLSVYWYQQSLDQGLQFLIQYYNGEERAKGNILERFSAQQFPDLHSELNLSSLELGDSALYFCASSPWTSGGNEHFGPGTRLLVL.

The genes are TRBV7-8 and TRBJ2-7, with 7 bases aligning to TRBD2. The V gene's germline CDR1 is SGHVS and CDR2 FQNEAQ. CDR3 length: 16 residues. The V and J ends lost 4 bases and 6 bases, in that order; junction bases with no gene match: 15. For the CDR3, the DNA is TGTGCCAGCAGCTCAGCGGGACGGGCCGATACGGCCGAGCAGTACGTC. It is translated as CASSSAGRADTAEQYV.

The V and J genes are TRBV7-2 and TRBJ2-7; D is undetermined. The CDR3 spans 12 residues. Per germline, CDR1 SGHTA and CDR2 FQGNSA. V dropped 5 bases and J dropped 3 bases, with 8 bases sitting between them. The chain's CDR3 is CASSPMIYEQYF. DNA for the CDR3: TGTGCCAGCAGCCCGATGATCTACGAGCAGTACTTC. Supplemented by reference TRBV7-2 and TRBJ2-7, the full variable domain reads GAGVSQSPSNKVTEKGKDVELRCDPISGHTALYWYRQSLGQGLEFLIYFQGNSAPDKSGLPSDRFSAERTGGSVSTLTIQRTQQEDSAVYLCASSPMIYEQYFGPGTRLTVT.

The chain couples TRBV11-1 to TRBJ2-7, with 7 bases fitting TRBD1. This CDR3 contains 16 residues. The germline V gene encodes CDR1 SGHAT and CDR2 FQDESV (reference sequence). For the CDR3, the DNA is TGTGCCAGCAGCCCACCACAGGGGCGGAACACCGGGGAGCTGTACGTC. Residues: CASSPPQGRNTGELYV.

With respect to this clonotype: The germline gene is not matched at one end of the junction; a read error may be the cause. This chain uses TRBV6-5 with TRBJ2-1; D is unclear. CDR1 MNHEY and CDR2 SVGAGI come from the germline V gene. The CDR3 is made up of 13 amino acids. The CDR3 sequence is CASSSDGSNQQFF. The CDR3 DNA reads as TGTGCCAGCAGTTCGGACGGTAGCAATCAGCAGTTCTTC.

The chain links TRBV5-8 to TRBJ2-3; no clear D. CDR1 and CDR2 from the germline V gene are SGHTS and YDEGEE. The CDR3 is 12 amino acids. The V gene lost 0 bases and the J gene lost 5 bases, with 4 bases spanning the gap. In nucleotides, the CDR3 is TGTGCCAGCAGCTTGGGGAAAGATACGCAGTATTTT. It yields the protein CASSLGKDTQYF.

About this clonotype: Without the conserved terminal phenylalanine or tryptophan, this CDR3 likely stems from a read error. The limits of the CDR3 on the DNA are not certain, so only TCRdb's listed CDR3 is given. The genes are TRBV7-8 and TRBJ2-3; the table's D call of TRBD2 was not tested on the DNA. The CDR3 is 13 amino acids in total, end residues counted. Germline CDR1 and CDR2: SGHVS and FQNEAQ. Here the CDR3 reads CASSEAGGHAPQY.

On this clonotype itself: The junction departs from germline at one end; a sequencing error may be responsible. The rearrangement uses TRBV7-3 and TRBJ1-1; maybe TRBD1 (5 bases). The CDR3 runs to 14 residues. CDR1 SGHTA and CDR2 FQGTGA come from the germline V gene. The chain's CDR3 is CATGPLGTSGQETF. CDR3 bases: TGTGCCACCGGACCCCTCGGTACTAGCGGACAAGAGACCTTT.

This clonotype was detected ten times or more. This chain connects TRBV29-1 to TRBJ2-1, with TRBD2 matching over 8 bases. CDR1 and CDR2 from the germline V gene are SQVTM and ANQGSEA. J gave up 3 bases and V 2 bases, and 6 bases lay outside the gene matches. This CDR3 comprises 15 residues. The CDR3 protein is CSVETAGGRYNEQFF. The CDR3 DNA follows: TGCAGCGTTGAAACGGCGGGGGGACGCTACAATGAGCAGTTCTTC.

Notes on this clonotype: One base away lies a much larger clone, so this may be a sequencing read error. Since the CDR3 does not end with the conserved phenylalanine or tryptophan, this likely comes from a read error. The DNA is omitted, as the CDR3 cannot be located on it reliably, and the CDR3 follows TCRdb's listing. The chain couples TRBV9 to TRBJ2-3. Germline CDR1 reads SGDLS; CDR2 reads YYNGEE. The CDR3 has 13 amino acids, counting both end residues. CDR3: CASGDAGKIQYFV.

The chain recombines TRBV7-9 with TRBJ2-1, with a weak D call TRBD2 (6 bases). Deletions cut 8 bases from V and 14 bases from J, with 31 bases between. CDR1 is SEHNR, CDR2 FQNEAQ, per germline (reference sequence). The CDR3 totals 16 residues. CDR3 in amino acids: CASGVGGWDCPRGKFF. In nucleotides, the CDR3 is TGTGCCAGCGGGGTCGGGGGTTGGGACTGCCCCCGGGGGAAGTTCTTC.

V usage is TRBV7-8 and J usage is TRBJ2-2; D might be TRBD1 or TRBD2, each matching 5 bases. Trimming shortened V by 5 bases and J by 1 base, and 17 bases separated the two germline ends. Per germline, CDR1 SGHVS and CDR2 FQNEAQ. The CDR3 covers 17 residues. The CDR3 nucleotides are TGTGCCAGCAGCCTTCACCCTAAGGGGAGGAACACCGGGGAGCTGTTTTTT. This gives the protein CASSLHPKGRNTGELFF.

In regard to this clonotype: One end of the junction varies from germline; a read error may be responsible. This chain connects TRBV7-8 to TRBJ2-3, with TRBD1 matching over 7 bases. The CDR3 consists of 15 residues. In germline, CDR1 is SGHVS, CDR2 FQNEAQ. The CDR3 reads CASSNRRTGTDTQYF. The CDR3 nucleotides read TGTGCCAGCAGCAACCGTCGGACAGGCACAGACACGCAGTATTTT.

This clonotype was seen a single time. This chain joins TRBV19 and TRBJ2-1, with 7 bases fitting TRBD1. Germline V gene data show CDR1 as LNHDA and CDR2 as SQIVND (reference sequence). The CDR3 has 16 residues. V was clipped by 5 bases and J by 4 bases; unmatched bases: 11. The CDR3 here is CASSLGTERIYNEQFF. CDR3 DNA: TGTGCCAGTAGTCTAGGGACAGAGAGGATATACAATGAGCAGTTCTTC.

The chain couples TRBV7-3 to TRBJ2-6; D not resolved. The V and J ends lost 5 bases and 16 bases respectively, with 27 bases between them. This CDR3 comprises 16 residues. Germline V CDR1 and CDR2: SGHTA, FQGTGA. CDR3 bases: TGTGCCAGCAGCCCCTTGGGTAGCACAGATACGCAGTATCTGACTTTC. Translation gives CASSPLGSTDTQYLTF.

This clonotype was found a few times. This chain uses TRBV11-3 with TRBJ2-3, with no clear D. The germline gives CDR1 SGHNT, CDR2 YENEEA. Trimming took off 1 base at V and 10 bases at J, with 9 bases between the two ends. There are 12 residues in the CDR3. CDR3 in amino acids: CASSLGSAAQYF. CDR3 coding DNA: TGTGCCAGCAGCTTAGGTTCGGCAGCGCAGTATTTT.

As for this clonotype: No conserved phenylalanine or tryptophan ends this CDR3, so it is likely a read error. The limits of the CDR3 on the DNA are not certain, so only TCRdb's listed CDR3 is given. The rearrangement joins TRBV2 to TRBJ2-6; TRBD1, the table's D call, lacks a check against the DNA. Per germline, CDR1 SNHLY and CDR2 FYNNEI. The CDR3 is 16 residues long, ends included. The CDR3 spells CASSVAGGENTEAFSV.

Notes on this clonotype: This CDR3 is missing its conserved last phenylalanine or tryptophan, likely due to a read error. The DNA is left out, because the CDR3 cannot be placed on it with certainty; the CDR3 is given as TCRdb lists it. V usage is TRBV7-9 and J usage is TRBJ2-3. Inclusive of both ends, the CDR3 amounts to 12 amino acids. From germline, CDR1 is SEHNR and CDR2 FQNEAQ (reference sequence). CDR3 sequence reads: CASSVRSDDNYG.

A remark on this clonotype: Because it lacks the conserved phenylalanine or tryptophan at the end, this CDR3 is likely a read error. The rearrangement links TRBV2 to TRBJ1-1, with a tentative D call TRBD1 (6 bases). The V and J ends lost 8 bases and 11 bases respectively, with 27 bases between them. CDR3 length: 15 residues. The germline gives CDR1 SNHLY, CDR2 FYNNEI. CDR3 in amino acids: CASGGGGGANQYAFL. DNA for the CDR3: TGTGCCAGCGGGGGGGGGGGCGGGGCTAACCAGTATGCTTTCCTT.

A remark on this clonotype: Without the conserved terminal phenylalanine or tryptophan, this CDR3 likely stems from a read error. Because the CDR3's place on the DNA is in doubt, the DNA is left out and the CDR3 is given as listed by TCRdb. CDR3: CASSPWTSGTHDL. The chain is built from TRBV9 and TRBJ2-3; the D call of TRBD2 is as the table states it, not checked on the DNA. The CDR3 extends over 13 residues, inclusive of both ends. Germline V gives CDR1 SGDLS, CDR2 YYNGEE.

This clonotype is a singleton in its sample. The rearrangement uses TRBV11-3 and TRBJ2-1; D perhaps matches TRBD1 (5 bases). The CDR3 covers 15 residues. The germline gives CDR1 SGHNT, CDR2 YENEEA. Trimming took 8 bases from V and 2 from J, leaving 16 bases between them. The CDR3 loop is CASSRQPNAYNEQFF. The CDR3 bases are TGTGCCAGCTCAAGACAGCCCAACGCCTACAATGAGCAGTTCTTC.

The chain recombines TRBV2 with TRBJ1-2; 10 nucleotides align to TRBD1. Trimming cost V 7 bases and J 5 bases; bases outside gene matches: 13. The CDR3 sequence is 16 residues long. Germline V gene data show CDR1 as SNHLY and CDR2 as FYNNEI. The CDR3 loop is CASNPGTGAMGYGYTF. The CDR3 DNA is TGTGCCAGCAATCCCGGGACAGGGGCCATGGGGTATGGCTACACCTTC.